The 10 T cell receptor beta chains presented below share a single source sample, sequenced in a study of beta chain features in type 1 diabetes. Every bit of the isolated RNA underwent reverse transcription, so sequencing read expressed TCRB transcripts. Libraries were prepared by immunoSEQ multiplex PCR; TCRdb keeps only in-frame clonotypes and omits some of them. The sample lists just over 450,000 clones, roughly 30% occurring once. The source material was naive CD4+ T cells from blood. The receptors come from a young man in good health.

This chain links TRBV2 with TRBJ2-3; either TRBD1 or TRBD2 may fit D (5 bases each). Germline V gene data show CDR1 as SNHLY and CDR2 as FYNNEI. The length of the CDR3 is 15 residues. The germline V and J ends were trimmed by 6 bases and 2 bases, with 15 bases remaining between them. In DNA form, the CDR3 reads TGTGCCAGCAGCCCCGGGACCCGGTTCACAGATACGCAGTATTTT. Translated, it gives CASSPGTRFTDTQYF.

The V call is TRBV28, the J call TRBJ2-1; D remains unclear. Germline loops: CDR1 MDHEN, CDR2 SYDVKM. This CDR3 has 12 residues. Deletions cut 2 bases from V and 6 bases from J, with 5 bases between. The CDR3, as DNA: TGTGCCAGCAGTTTAGACATCAATGAGCAGTTCTTC. It specifies CASSLDINEQFF.

This clone has just a few counts. The genes are TRBV6-5 and TRBJ2-7, with TRBD1 identical over 8 bases. V gave up 0 bases and J gave up 2 bases; unmatched junction bases: 3. CDR3 length: 15 residues. Germline CDR1 is MNHEY and CDR2 is SVGAGI. CDR3 DNA sequence: TGTGCCAGCAGTTACTCGTGGACAGGGACCTACGAGCAGTACTTC. Amino acid sequence: CASSYSWTGTYEQYF.

The V gene is TRBV4-3, the J gene TRBJ2-1; 7 nucleotides line up with TRBD1. Germline V CDR1 and CDR2: LGHNA, YSLEER. The CDR3 loop spans 17 amino acids. After removal of 3 bases from V and 0 bases from J, the junction contained 8 bases not matched to a gene. CDR3 nucleotides: TGCGCCAGCAGCCAGGCGTCGACAGGGTTCTCCTACAATGAGCAGTTCTTC. Encoded protein: CASSQASTGFSYNEQFF.

The genes are TRBV5-1 and TRBJ2-2; the D gene could be TRBD1 or TRBD2 (5 bases each). The CDR3 runs to 16 residues. The V end was cut by 4 bases, the J end by 7 bases, with 20 bases between. Germline loops: CDR1 SGHRS, CDR2 YFSETQ. The CDR3 reads CASSQSGTPSSGELFF. The CDR3 DNA follows: TGCGCCAGCAGCCAATCCGGGACCCCTTCAAGCGGGGAGCTGTTTTTT. Full variable domain (missing parts from reference TRBV5-1 and TRBJ2-2): KAGVTQTPRYLIKTRGQQVTLSCSPISGHRSVSWYQQTPGQGLQFLFEYFSETQRNKGNFPGRFSGRQFSNSRSEMNVSTLELGDSALYLCASSQSGTPSSGELFFGEGSRLTVL.

This clone has just a few counts. CDR3 nucleotides: TGTGCCAGCACTGAGGGACAGGGGGCTTCCTACGAGCAGTACTTC. Translated, it gives CASTEGQGASYEQYF. The rearrangement links TRBV25-1 to TRBJ2-7, with 12 bases fitting TRBD1. The germline CDR1 and CDR2 sequences are MGHDK and SYGVNS. The CDR3 loop spans 15 amino acids. Unmatched junction bases numbered 5, after V lost 7 bases and J lost 1 base.

J is TRBJ2-1 and V is TRBV20-1; D remains unclear. Germline V lookup: CDR1 DFQATT, CDR2 SNEGSKA (reference sequence). CDR3 length: 11 residues. V was cut by 3 bases and J by 9 bases, with 9 bases left in between. The CDR3 sequence: CSASGVGEQFF. CDR3 DNA: TGCAGTGCTAGTGGGGTCGGTGAGCAGTTCTTC.

In this sample, this clone turned up once. The gene calls are TRBV30 and TRBJ1-5; D is unresolved. The CDR3 has 13 amino acids. Germline V lookup: CDR1 GTSNPN, CDR2 SVGIG (reference sequence). With 1 base removed from V and 3 bases from J, the gap between germline ends came to 7 bases. The CDR3 bases are TGTGCCTGGAGTGAACAGATCAATCAGCCCCAGCATTTT. It yields the protein CAWSEQINQPQHF.

The chain employs TRBV25-1 and TRBJ2-5, with 9 bases lining up with TRBD2. Germline V gene lookup returns CDR1 MGHDK and CDR2 SYGVNS. The CDR3 consists of 17 residues. The J segment lost 5 bases and the V segment lost 1 base, leaving 11 bases of the junction unmatched. CDR3 DNA sequence: TGTGCCAGCAGTGAATTGGGATTAGCGGGAGCTGGGGAGACCCAGTACTTC. Its protein is CASSELGLAGAGETQYF.

The V and J genes are TRBV23-1 and TRBJ1-1; 8 bases fit TRBD1. TRBV23-1 is noted as an ORF with a role that remains uncertain. Losses at the gene ends were 0 bases for V and 4 bases for J; bases not matched to a gene: 16. The CDR3 length is 19 residues. The CDR3 region has the DNA TGCGCCAGCAGTCAATCAGTGAGGGACGCGGACAGGGTCGGCACTGAAGCTTTCTTT. Translated: CASSQSVRDADRVGTEAFF.